Listed below are T cell receptor beta chains from one sample, sequenced in a study of Tregs in tolerant kidney transplant recipients. Generated by immunoSEQ multiplex PCR, the TCRdb table keeps only in-frame clones and is missing some. The sample consists of 110,000 or so clones, 90% of them appearing once. The material was CD4+ T cells from blood, obtained before the transplant. The receptors derive from a human donor who received a combined kidney and bone marrow transplant. CDR3s include the opening cysteine and the closing phenylalanine or tryptophan. D genes are given only for firm matches. The size of a clone is reported for some rows only, either as once, few or many, or as a class for expanded clones.

d_gene | abundance | j_gene | v_gene | CDR3nt | CDR3aa
TRBD1 | . | TRBJ1-5 | TRBV11-2 | TGTGCCAGCAGCCCGGACAGGGGTCAGCCCCAGCATTTT | CASSPDRGQPQHF
. | . | TRBJ1-3 | TRBV7-2 | TGTGCCAGCAGCTTAGCAATGAGGGCTGGAAACACCATATATTTT | CASSLAMRAGNTIYF
TRBD1 | . | TRBJ1-3 | TRBV7-2 | TGTGCCAGCAGCTTGGGGACAGGGAGAAACACCATATATTTT | CASSLGTGRNTIYF
. | . | TRBJ2-6 | TRBV28 | TGTGCCAGCAGTTTAGGTGGACAGCGGTTTTCTGGGGCCAACGTCCTGACTTTC | CASSLGGQRFSGANVLTF
TRBD2 | . | TRBJ2-7 | TRBV29-1 | TGCAGCGTTGCGACATCGGGGGGTTCCAACGAGCAGTACTTC | CSVATSGGSNEQYF
. | few | TRBJ1-1 | TRBV29-1 | TGCAGCGTGCAACTCCCCCGGGGCACTGAAGCTTTCTTT | CSVQLPRGTEAFF
TRBD2 | once | TRBJ2-1 | TRBV6-7 | TGTGCCAGCAGTATTACGGGGACTAGCGGGGAAAGCTCCTACAATGAGCAGTTCTTC | CASSITGTSGESSYNEQFF
. | . | TRBJ2-2 | TRBV6-5 | TGTGCCAGCACCCGGAGCCCAGACCGGGGGGAGCTGTTTTTT | CASTRSPDRGELFF
TRBD1 | . | TRBJ1-5 | TRBV10-3 | TGTGCCATCAGTGACAGGGGGAATCAGCCCCAGCATTTT | CAISDRGNQPQHF
. | once | TRBJ2-7 | TRBV21-1 | TGTGCCAGCACCGAAAGAGGGGCCGGGAGCCTCTACGAGCAGTACTTC | CASTERGAGSLYEQYF
TRBD1 | once | TRBJ2-1 | TRBV11-2 | TGTGCCAGCAGCTTAGAGGACAGGGGCGGTGAGCAGTTCTTC | CASSLEDRGGEQFF
. | . | TRBJ1-5 | TRBV15 | TGTGCCACCAGCAAAGGACAGTATAGCAATCAGCCCCAGCATTTT | CATSKGQYSNQPQHF
TRBD1 | . | TRBJ1-1 | TRBV5-1 | TGCGCCAGCAGCCCCCGGGACAGGGGGGTAAGTGGAGGGTTTAGTGAAGCTTTCTTT | CASSPRDRGVSGGFSEAFF
. | . | TRBJ2-1 | TRBV7-6 | TGTGCCAGCAGCCCGGTGGGCATTTTAGGAGGGACCGACAATGAGCAGTTCTTC | CASSPVGILGGTDNEQFF
TRBD2 | . | TRBJ2-7 | TRBV6-5 | TGTGCCAGCTTACTAGCGGGAGGGTACGAGCAGTACTTC | CASLLAGGYEQYF
TRBD2 | . | TRBJ2-5 | TRBV5-4 | TGTGCCAGCAGCTTGGGGGTAGCGGGTGGCCAAGAGACCCAGTACTTC | CASSLGVAGGQETQYF
TRBD1 | . | TRBJ1-5 | TRBV19 | TGTGCCAGTAGTCTTTTACCGGGACAGGGCAATCAGCCCCAGCATTTT | CASSLLPGQGNQPQHF
TRBD2 | . | TRBJ2-3 | TRBV28 | TGTGCCAGCAGTTCCAGGACTAGCGGGAGCACAGATACGCAGTATTTT | CASSSRTSGSTDTQYF
. | . | TRBJ2-7 | TRBV7-6 | TGTGCCAGCTCCACGCGGGACAGCCTCTACGAGCAGTACTTC | CASSTRDSLYEQYF
. | . | TRBJ1-6 | TRBV15 | TGTGCCACCAGCAGAGAAAGGAGCGCGAGCTCCTATAATTCACCCCTCCACTTT | CATSRERSASSYNSPLHF
. | . | TRBJ1-5 | TRBV10-3 | TGTGCCACTTCAGCGGGAGGCAATCAGCCCCAGCATTTT | CATSAGGNQPQHF
. | . | TRBJ1-2 | TRBV6-4 | TGTGCCAGCAGTGACTCGTGGGACAAAGGCGGCTACACCTTC | CASSDSWDKGGYTF
TRBD2 | . | TRBJ2-3 | TRBV11-3 | TGTGCCAGCAGCCCGGGGACTAGCGGCACAGATACGCAGTATTTT | CASSPGTSGTDTQYF
. | few | TRBJ1-2 | TRBV6-5 | TGTGCCAGCAGTTACTCGTCTAACAGGGCGGGTGGCTACACCTTC | CASSYSSNRAGGYTF
. | . | TRBJ2-2 | TRBV6-1 | TGTGCCGGGTCCGGGACTAACACCGGGGAGCTGTTTTTT | CAGSGTNTGELFF
. | . | TRBJ2-3 | TRBV4-1 | TGCGCCAGCAGCCAAGACGCCAGGGTCCGCACAGATACGCAGTATTTT | CASSQDARVRTDTQYF
TRBD2 | . | TRBJ2-1 | TRBV6-1 | TGTGCCAGCAGTGAAAAACCCCAAAAGTTGCTAGCGGAGGTCCCAACCTACTACAATGAGCAGTTCTTC | CASSEKPQKLLAEVPTYYNEQFF
. | . | TRBJ2-5 | TRBV7-2 | TGTGCCAGCATCCTAGCCGGCGGGCTTGGACAGACCCAGTACTTC | CASILAGGLGQTQYF
. | . | TRBJ1-1 | TRBV2 | TGTGCCAGCATATTCGGGGGAAGGGCTGAAGCTTTCTTT | CASIFGGRAEAFF